This TCR beta chain appears in the sequencing data of a study of shared clonotypes between healthy human individuals. Findings of the study overall: The represented genetic and exposure-history diversity was limited by the small number of donors. Among the subsets, naive ones generally showed larger estimated richness than memory ones.

This clone came up once. The target antigen is unknown. Germline lookup yields CDR1 SGHRS and CDR2 YFSETQ. Trimming took 1 base from V and 0 from J, leaving 8 bases between them. This CDR3 has 15 amino acids. The authors split each subset's genomic DNA evenly across several immunoSEQ plates. Some clones are missing from TCRdb's copy, which holds only in-frame ones; the method was immunoSEQ multiplex PCR. Of around 750,000 clones detected, approximately 74% appear once; the ten largest clones hold about 1.8%. A CD45RA-negative memory subset and a CD45RA+ naive subset were separated from the CD4+ cells. The sample was memory CD4+ T cells sorted from blood. Subset given: CD45RA-negative fraction. The source of this sequence is a woman aged 25 to 45 in good health. The chain joins TRBV5-1 to TRBJ2-1; no clear D gene. CDR3 nucleotide sequence: TGCGCCAGCAGCTTGCGGCCTGACTCCTACAATGAGCAGTTCTTC. Its protein is CASSLRPDSYNEQFF.